This T cell receptor (beta chain) stems from a study of blood T cell repertoires in COVID-19. Study in general: Sites across the United States, Italy and Spain contributed samples from acute and convalescent COVID-19. T cells, B-cell-depleted T cells, or PBMCs provided the cDNA or gDNA that served as material.

The CDR3 covers 18 residues. After removal of 6 bases from V and 4 bases from J, the junction contained 16 bases not matched to a gene. Germline CDR1 reads SGHTA; CDR2 reads FQGTGA. Per the study methods: Quantification of nucleated cells was approximated via reference gene primer amplification. Some clones are missing from TCRdb's copy, which holds only in-frame ones; the method was immunoSEQ multiplex PCR. That table supplies the V and J calls and clone size; D and trimming were determined from the DNA. The table shows approximately 70,000 clones, with about 90% occurring only once. This clone has only a few counts. While infection was still active, Seattle patients were enrolled and then followed longitudinally.

Sequencing was carried out using peripheral blood. This clonotype was obtained from a woman aged 50 to 65 with COVID-19, enrolled during active disease. V usage is TRBV7-3 and J usage is TRBJ2-7, with 12 bases lining up with TRBD1. CDR3 sequence: CASRGTRDRGRTGYEQYF. The CDR3 nucleotides read TGTGCCAGCAGAGGAACCCGGGACAGGGGGCGCACAGGGTACGAGCAGTACTTC.